Following are 19 T cell receptor beta chains from one sample sequenced in a study of T cells in narcolepsy (dated by TCRdb to 2016 to 2019). Library prep was done by the immunoSEQ multiplex PCR assay. TCRdb took over this immuneACCESS table, retaining in-frame rearrangements with V and J assigned. Such tables are incomplete; in checked studies, under half of the missing clones stem from an unresolved V gene, and the remainder is unexplained. For this sample the table gives 27,000 or so clones, of which roughly 86% were detected only once. The biggest ten clones account for approximately 1% of the sample. Sequenced: memory (CD45RA-) CD4+ T cells from blood. The sample's cell subset or site, from its label and the paper: memory T cells sorted ex vivo from peripheral blood. These receptors were collected from a human donor in good health.

The chain links TRBV10-3 to TRBJ1-1; 8 nucleotides match TRBD1. Germline values: CDR1 ENHRY, CDR2 SYGVKD. This CDR3 is built from 18 residues. V shed 3 bases, J shed 6 bases, and the junction held 18 bases outside the gene matches. CDR3 sequence (DNA): TGTGCCATCAGTGACTCCGTCCCGGGACAGGTATCGTCCCCTGAAGCTTTCTTT. The encoded protein is CAISDSVPGQVSSPEAFF.

The chain carries TRBV27 and TRBJ1-4; 7 bases fit TRBD1. V shed 6 bases, J shed 3 bases, and the junction held 7 bases outside the gene matches. CDR1 MNHEY and CDR2 SMNVEV come from the germline V gene (reference sequence). The CDR3 sequence is 15 residues long. The CDR3 sequence: CASREQGRANEKLFF. The CDR3, as DNA: TGTGCCAGCAGAGAACAGGGGAGAGCTAATGAAAAACTGTTTTTT.

This clone was detected only a few times. The CDR3 reads CATGTANSPLHF. The CDR3 DNA sequence: TGTGCCACGGGGACAGCTAATTCACCCCTCCACTTT. This sequence joins TRBV10-3 and TRBJ1-6; 7 positions match TRBD1. The ends lost 10 bases at V and 6 bases at J; junction bases unmatched: 3. CDR1 and CDR2 from the germline V gene are ENHRY and SYGVKD. The CDR3 covers 12 residues.

The chain combines TRBV7-3 with TRBJ2-1; a possible D gene is TRBD2 (6 bases). The CDR3 is made up of 14 amino acids. The germline CDR1 and CDR2 sequences are SGHTA and FQGTGA. V shed 2 bases and J shed 6 bases, with 11 bases lying between them. The CDR3 loop is CASSLSPAGNEQFF. CDR3 coding DNA: TGTGCCAGCAGCTTATCGCCAGCGGGCAATGAGCAGTTCTTC.

V usage is TRBV28 and J usage is TRBJ1-4; 7 nucleotides align to TRBD1. The CDR3 contains 15 residues. Losses at the gene ends were 6 bases for V and 5 bases for J; bases not matched to a gene: 9. Germline CDR1 and CDR2: MDHEN and SYDVKM. CDR3 loop: CASSFTGTANEKLFF. The CDR3 nucleotides are TGTGCCAGCAGCTTTACCGGGACAGCGAATGAAAAACTGTTTTTT.

This chain uses TRBV7-6 with TRBJ2-3, with D maybe TRBD2 (6 bases). Germline V gives CDR1 SGHVS, CDR2 FNYEAQ. V was shortened by 6 bases and J by 1 base, with 17 bases between the two germline ends. CDR3 length equals 16 residues. The DNA of the CDR3 is TGTGCCAGCAGTTATCGGGGAGGATCAGGCACAGATACGCAGTATTTT. Protein product: CASSYRGGSGTDTQYF.

This chain links TRBV7-3 with TRBJ1-2, with D uncertain. The ends were cut back, 5 bases at V and 4 bases at J, with 14 bases in the middle. The CDR3 extends over 14 amino acids. Per the germline V gene, CDR1 is SGHTA and CDR2 is FQGTGA. CDR3: CASSPNGGSYGYTF. The CDR3 DNA sequence: TGTGCCAGCAGCCCCAACGGAGGCAGCTATGGCTACACCTTC.

The chain is built from TRBV6-6 and TRBJ1-1; D is uncertain. This CDR3 region has 12 residues. V was shortened by 0 bases and J by 8 bases, with 7 bases between the two germline ends. Germline loops: CDR1 MNHNY, CDR2 SVGAGI (reference sequence). This chain's CDR3 is CASSYSTMEAFF. The CDR3 DNA sequence: TGTGCCAGCAGTTACTCGACCATGGAAGCTTTCTTT.

This clone was seen once. The V gene is TRBV5-8, the J gene TRBJ1-1, with no clear D. Trimming cost V 4 bases and J 4 bases, with 20 bases left between them. Per germline, CDR1 SGHTS and CDR2 YDEGEE. This CDR3 has 16 amino acids. The CDR3 sequence: CASSQTFGTPGTEAFF. The CDR3, as DNA: TGTGCCAGCAGCCAGACCTTCGGTACACCGGGCACTGAAGCTTTCTTT.

This clone showed up just once. This chain connects TRBV7-2 to TRBJ2-5; D is possibly TRBD2 (5 bases). The CDR3 contains 17 residues. V lost 5 bases and J lost 1, with 20 bases in between. The germline CDR1 and CDR2 sequences are SGHTA and FQGNSA. CDR3: CASSPPRGSAIQETQYF. The CDR3 DNA sequence: TGTGCCAGCAGCCCGCCACGCGGGTCGGCTATCCAAGAGACCCAGTACTTC. The full variable domain, in which reference TRBV7-2 and TRBJ2-5 provide the parts outside the CDR3, is GAGVSQSPSNKVTEKGKDVELRCDPISGHTALYWYRQSLGQGLEFLIYFQGNSAPDKSGLPSDRFSAERTGGSVSTLTIQRTQQEDSAVYLCASSPPRGSAIQETQYFGPGTRLLVL.

The V and J genes are TRBV9 and TRBJ1-2; 7 bases align to TRBD1. The CDR3 sequence is 15 residues long. CDR1 is SGDLS and CDR2 is YYNGEE in the germline V gene. The V segment lost 4 bases and the J segment 0 bases; nucleotides outside the gene matches: 6. This CDR3 is CASSQRDRANYGYTF. Here the CDR3 DNA reads TGTGCCAGCAGCCAAAGGGACAGAGCTAACTATGGCTACACCTTC.

The chain carries TRBV10-3 and TRBJ2-7; 10 bases agree with TRBD1. The V gene end was trimmed by 5 bases and the J gene end by 6 bases; junction bases not matched to a gene: 7. The germline V gene encodes CDR1 ENHRY and CDR2 SYGVKD. The CDR3 consists of 14 residues. The CDR3 region has the DNA TGTGCCATCAGTCGACAGGGGGCAACCGCCGAGCAGTACTTC. Protein sequence: CAISRQGATAEQYF.

The chain couples TRBV7-9 to TRBJ1-5; 8 bases match TRBD1. J lost 6 bases, V lost 5 bases, and 9 bases had no gene match. The CDR3 is 15 residues long. Germline CDR1 is SEHNR and CDR2 is FQNEAQ (reference sequence). The CDR3 DNA reads TGTGCCAGCAGCCCGACAGGGGCCCAAACTCAGCCCCAGCATTTT. Encoded protein: CASSPTGAQTQPQHF.

V and J are TRBV19 and TRBJ2-3; D may be TRBD1 (6 bases). Germline loops: CDR1 LNHDA, CDR2 SQIVND (reference sequence). V lost 4 bases to trimming and J lost 0 bases, with 20 bases between them. The CDR3 extends over 18 amino acids. CDR3 region: CASSRDIVAGRSTDTQYF. In nucleotides, the CDR3 is TGTGCCAGTAGTAGGGACATCGTTGCCGGCAGGAGCACAGATACGCAGTATTTT.

The chain links TRBV5-4 to TRBJ1-3; TRBD1 might be the D (5 bases). Trimming took 3 bases from V and 0 from J, leaving 13 bases between them. This CDR3 contains 16 residues. Germline V gives CDR1 SGHNT, CDR2 YYREEE (reference sequence). CDR3 coding DNA: TGTGCCAGCAGCTCGAAGAGGACAAACTCTGGAAACACCATATATTTT. It encodes CASSSKRTNSGNTIYF.

V gene TRBV10-1 combines with J gene TRBJ2-5, with TRBD1 identical over 8 bases. Germline V CDR1 and CDR2: WNHNN, SYGVQD (reference sequence). The CDR3 sequence is 15 residues long. V was clipped by 6 bases and J by 5 bases; unmatched bases: 11. In DNA form, the CDR3 reads TGCGCCAGCAGGCCGACAGGGGTAGTCATTGAGACCCAGTACTTC. Translating gives CASRPTGVVIETQYF.

The chain has TRBV5-1 and TRBJ2-1; D is perhaps TRBD2 (5 bases). V was pared by 1 base and J by 0 bases, with 20 bases between. The CDR3 runs 19 residues. Germline V gene data show CDR1 as SGHRS and CDR2 as YFSETQ. CDR3 sequence: CASSLLWVKEVGSYNEQFF. CDR3 nucleotide sequence: TGCGCCAGCAGCTTGTTATGGGTGAAGGAGGTCGGCTCCTACAATGAGCAGTTCTTC.

V gene TRBV7-9 combines with J gene TRBJ2-7; D is ambiguous. This CDR3 region has 16 residues. Germline lookup yields CDR1 SEHNR and CDR2 FQNEAQ (reference sequence). Trimming cost V 2 bases and J 0 bases, with 14 bases left between them. The CDR3 DNA is TGTGCCAGCAGCTTAATCCAGGCGTACTCCTCCTACGAGCAGTACTTC. Translating it yields CASSLIQAYSSYEQYF.

This clone was picked up one time. This rearrangement joins TRBV28 to TRBJ2-7, with D maybe TRBD1 (6 bases). The CDR3 is 14 residues long. Looked up from germline, CDR1 is MDHEN and CDR2 is SYDVKM. V lost 5 bases and J 0 bases, leaving 11 bases between the germline ends. This CDR3 is CASSTGTSSYEQYF. CDR3 nucleotide sequence: TGTGCCAGCAGTACAGGGACGAGCTCCTACGAGCAGTACTTC. The full variable domain, with the rest looked up from reference TRBV28 and TRBJ2-7, is DVKVTQSSRYLVKRTGEKVFLECVQDMDHENMFWYRQDPGLGLRLIYFSYDVKMKEKGDIPEGYSVSREKKERFSLILESASTNQTSMYLCASSTGTSSYEQYFGPGTRLTVT.